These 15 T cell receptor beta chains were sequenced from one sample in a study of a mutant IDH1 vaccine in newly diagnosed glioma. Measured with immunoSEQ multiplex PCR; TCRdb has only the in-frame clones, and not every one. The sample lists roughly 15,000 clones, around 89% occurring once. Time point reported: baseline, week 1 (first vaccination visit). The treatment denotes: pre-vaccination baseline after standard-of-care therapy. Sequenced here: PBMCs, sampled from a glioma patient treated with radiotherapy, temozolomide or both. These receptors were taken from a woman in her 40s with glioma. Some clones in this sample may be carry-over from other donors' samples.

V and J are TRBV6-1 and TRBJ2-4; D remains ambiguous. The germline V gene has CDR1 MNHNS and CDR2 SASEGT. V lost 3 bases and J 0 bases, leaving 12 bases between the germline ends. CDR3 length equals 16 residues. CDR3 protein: CASSEASFLAKNIQYF. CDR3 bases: TGTGCCAGCAGTGAGGCCAGCTTTCTAGCCAAAAACATTCAGTACTTC.

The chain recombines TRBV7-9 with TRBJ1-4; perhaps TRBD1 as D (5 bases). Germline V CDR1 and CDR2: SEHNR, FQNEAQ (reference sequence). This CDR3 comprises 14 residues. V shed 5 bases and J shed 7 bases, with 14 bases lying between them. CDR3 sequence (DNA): TGTGCCAGCAGCCGGACAATGTATGGTGAAAAACTGTTTTTT. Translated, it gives CASSRTMYGEKLFF.

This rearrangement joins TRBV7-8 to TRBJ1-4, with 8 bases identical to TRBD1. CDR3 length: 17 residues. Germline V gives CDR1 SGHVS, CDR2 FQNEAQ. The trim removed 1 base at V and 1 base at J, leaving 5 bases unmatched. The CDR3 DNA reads TGTGCCAGCAGCTTAGGGGTGACAGGGGTAACTAATGAAAAACTGTTTTTT. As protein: CASSLGVTGVTNEKLFF.

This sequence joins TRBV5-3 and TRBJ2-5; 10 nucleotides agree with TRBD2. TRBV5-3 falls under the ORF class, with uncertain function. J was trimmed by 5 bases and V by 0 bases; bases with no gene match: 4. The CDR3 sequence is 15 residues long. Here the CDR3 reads CARSLERGGWETQYF. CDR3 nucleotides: TGTGCCAGAAGCTTGGAGCGGGGGGGCTGGGAGACCCAGTACTTC.

CDR3 coding DNA: TGTGCCAGCAGCCAAGATAAGGGGGGATGGACTGAAGCTTTCTTT. Its translation: CASSQDKGGWTEAFF. This chain uses TRBV4-2 with TRBJ1-1, with D perhaps TRBD1 (6 bases). The CDR3 consists of 15 residues. The germline V gene has CDR1 LGHNA and CDR2 YNFKEQ. Trimming pared 0 bases from V and 5 bases from J, leaving 13 bases between.

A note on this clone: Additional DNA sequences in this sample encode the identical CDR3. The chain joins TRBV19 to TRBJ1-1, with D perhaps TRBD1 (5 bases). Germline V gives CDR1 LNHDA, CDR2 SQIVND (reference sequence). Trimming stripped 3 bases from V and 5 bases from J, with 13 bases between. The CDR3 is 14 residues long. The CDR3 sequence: CASSIGGSGTEAFF. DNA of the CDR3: TGTGCCAGTAGTATTGGGGGATCTGGAACTGAAGCTTTCTTT.

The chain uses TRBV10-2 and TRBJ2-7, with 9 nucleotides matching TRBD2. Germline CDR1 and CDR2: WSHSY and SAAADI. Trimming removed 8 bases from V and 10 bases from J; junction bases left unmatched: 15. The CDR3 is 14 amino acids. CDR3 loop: CASHLAGNLREQYF. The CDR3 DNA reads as TGCGCCAGCCATCTAGCGGGGAATCTACGAGAACAGTACTTC.

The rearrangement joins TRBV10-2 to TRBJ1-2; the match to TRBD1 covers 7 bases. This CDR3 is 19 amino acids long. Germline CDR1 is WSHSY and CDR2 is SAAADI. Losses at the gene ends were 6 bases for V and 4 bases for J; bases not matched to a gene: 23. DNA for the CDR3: TGCGCCAGCAGCGATATTTACCGGGACAGTGGCCCCCTCTCCTATGGCTACACCTTC. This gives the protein CASSDIYRDSGPLSYGYTF.

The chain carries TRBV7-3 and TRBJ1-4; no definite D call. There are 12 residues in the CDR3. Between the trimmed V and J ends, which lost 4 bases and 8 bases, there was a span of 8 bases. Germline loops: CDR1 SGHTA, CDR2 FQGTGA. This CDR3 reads CASSYPGEKLFF. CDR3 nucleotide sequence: TGTGCCAGCAGCTACCCGGGGGAAAAACTGTTTTTT.

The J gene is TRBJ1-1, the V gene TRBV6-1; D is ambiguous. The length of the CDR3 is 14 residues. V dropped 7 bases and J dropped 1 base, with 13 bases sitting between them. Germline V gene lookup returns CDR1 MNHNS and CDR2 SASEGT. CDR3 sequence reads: CASIPRPGNTEAFF. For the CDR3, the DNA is TGTGCCAGCATTCCTCGCCCGGGGAACACTGAAGCTTTCTTT.

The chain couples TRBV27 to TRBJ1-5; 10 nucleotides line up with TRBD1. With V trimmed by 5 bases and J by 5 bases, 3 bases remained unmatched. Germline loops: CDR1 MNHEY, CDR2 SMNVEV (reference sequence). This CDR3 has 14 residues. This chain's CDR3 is CASSPGTGDQPQHF. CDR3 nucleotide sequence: TGTGCCAGCAGTCCCGGGACAGGGGATCAGCCCCAGCATTTT.

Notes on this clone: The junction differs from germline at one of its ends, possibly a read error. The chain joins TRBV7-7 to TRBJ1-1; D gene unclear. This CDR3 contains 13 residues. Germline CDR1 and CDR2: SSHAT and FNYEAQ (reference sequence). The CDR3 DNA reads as TGTGCTAGCAGCTTAGACATCTACACTGAAGCTTTCTTT. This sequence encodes CASSLDIYTEAFF.

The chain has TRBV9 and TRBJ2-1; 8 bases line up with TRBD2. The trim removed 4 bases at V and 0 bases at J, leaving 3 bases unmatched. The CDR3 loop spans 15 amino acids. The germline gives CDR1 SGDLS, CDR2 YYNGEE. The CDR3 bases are TGTGCCAGCAGCCTCAGCGGGAGCTCCTACAATGAGCAGTTCTTC. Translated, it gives CASSLSGSSYNEQFF.

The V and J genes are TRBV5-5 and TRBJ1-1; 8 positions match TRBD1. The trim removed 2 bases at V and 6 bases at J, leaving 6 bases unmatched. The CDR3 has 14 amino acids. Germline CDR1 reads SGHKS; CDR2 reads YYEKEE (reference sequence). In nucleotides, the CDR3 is TGTGCCAGCAGCTTTAGGACAGGGCAATCTGAAGCTTTCTTT. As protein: CASSFRTGQSEAFF.

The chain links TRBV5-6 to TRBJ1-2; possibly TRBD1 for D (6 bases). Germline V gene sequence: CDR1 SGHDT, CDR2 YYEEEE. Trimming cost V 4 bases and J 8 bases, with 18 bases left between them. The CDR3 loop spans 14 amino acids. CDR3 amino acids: CASSPGGTWTGYTF. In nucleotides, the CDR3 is TGTGCCAGCAGCCCAGGCGGGACATGGACCGGCTACACCTTC.